This T cell receptor (beta chain) comes out of a study of blood T cell repertoires in COVID-19. Study in general: Nucleic acid was either cDNA or gDNA, and it came from T cells, B-cell-depleted T cells, or PBMCs.

Here immunoSEQ multiplex PCR was the method, and the copy in TCRdb shows in-frame clones only, minus some. The sample comprises a few hundred thousand clones, almost 85% of which are singletons, and just over 7% rests with the top ten. Of note for this clone: An end of the junction differs from the germline gene, which may be a read error.

The germline CDR1 and CDR2 sequences are SGHNT and YENEEA. This CDR3 is 12 amino acids long. The sequenced sample consisted of peripheral blood. The chain is built from TRBV11-3 and TRBJ2-5; no firm D call. The source is a human donor in a cohort sampled during active COVID-19. The CDR3 coding sequence is TGTGCCAGCAGCTTAGGGAAAGAGGCCCAGTACTTC. Amino acid sequence: CASSLGKEAQYF. Filled out from reference TRBV11-3 and TRBJ2-5, the complete variable domain reads EAGVVQSPRYKIIEKKQPVAFWCNPISGHNTLYWYLQNLGQGPELLIRYENEEAVDDSQLPKDRFSAERLKGVDSTLKIQPAELGDSAVYLCASSLGKEAQYFGPGTRLLVL.